The clone carrying this T cell receptor (beta chain) appeared once. The antigen is unknown. The record originates from a study of cytomegalovirus exposure and HLA in healthy donors. Study-wide results and caveats: In a later analysis, specific HLA alleles were associated with more than 15,000 TCR beta sequences at a 0.05 false discovery rate. The later analysis indicated that the majority of CMV-associated TCR beta chains appeared HLA-restricted.

V was clipped by 4 bases and J by 4 bases, with 6 bases between them. This CDR3 spans 11 amino acids. In germline, CDR1 is SGDLS, CDR2 YYNGEE. The PCR employed 60 Vbeta primers together with 13 Jbeta primers. The repertoire was sequenced with immunoSEQ multiplex PCR; TCRdb's copy has only in-frame clones and lacks some. The table records about 170,000 clones, approximately 81% of them present only once. The sequenced material came from PBMCs. The receptor comes from a woman under 30 in good health and CMV-seronegative. The chain links TRBV9 to TRBJ2-7, with a weak D call TRBD2 (5 bases). Here the CDR3 reads CASSPGYEQYF. The CDR3 nucleotides are TGTGCCAGCAGCCCGGGATACGAGCAGTACTTC.